This is a list of T cell receptor beta chains from one sample in a study of cytomegalovirus exposure and HLA in healthy donors. Clones were sequenced by immunoSEQ multiplex PCR, and TCRdb holds only the in-frame ones, with some missing. Recorded here are about 130,000 clones; the top ten clones represent approximately 2.6%. The specimen sequenced was PBMCs. These receptor sequences come from a man aged 25 to 45 in good health and CMV-seronegative. Both conserved end residues are part of each CDR3. The order of the fields is D gene, J gene, CDR3 length, V gene, CDR3 protein, CDR3 DNA. The D gene is left open where the match is weak.

D: TRBD2
J: TRBJ2-3
length: 16
V: TRBV7-9
CDR3: CASSLGTSGIADTQYF
DNA: TGTGCCAGCAGCTTAGGGACTAGCGGGATCGCAGATACGCAGTATTTT

D: -
J: TRBJ2-6
length: 15
V: TRBV13
CDR3: CASSPTIWGANVLTF
DNA: TGTGCCAGCAGCCCGACAATTTGGGGGGCCAACGTCCTGACTTTC

D: -
J: TRBJ2-5
length: 13
V: TRBV9
CDR3: CASSVKERETQYF
DNA: TGTGCCAGCAGCGTGAAGGAGCGGGAGACCCAGTACTTC

D: -
J: TRBJ1-4
length: 17
V: TRBV2
CDR3: CASSRKEGTRKAEKLFF
DNA: TGTGCCAGCAGCCGAAAGGAGGGAACCCGGAAGGCTGAAAAACTGTTTTTT

D: -
J: TRBJ2-7
length: 14
V: TRBV5-8
CDR3: CASSRGGESYEQYF
DNA: TGTGCCAGCAGCCGAGGGGGGGAGTCCTACGAGCAGTACTTC

D: -
J: TRBJ2-5
length: 12
V: TRBV6-1
CDR3: CASSDSQETQYF
DNA: TGTGCCAGCAGTGATAGTCAAGAGACCCAGTACTTC

D: TRBD2
J: TRBJ2-5
length: 15
V: TRBV7-3
CDR3: CASSLKRLAQETQYF
DNA: TGTGCCAGCAGCTTAAAAAGACTAGCGCAAGAGACCCAGTACTTC

D: -
J: TRBJ1-1
length: 13
V: TRBV7-9
CDR3: CASSLSLNTEAFF
DNA: TGTGCCAGCAGCTTATCTCTGAACACTGAAGCTTTCTTT

D: -
J: TRBJ2-7
length: 10
V: TRBV20-1
CDR3: CSGAVDEQYF
DNA: TGCAGTGGGGCAGTTGACGAGCAGTACTTC

D: -
J: TRBJ2-1
length: 14
V: TRBV5-1
CDR3: CASSWAGPYNEQFF
DNA: TGCGCCAGCAGCTGGGCGGGACCGTACAATGAGCAGTTCTTC

D: TRBD1
J: TRBJ1-4
length: 17
V: TRBV9
CDR3: CASSSYGQGALDEKLFF
DNA: TGTGCCAGCAGCTCCTACGGACAGGGGGCGCTTGATGAAAAACTGTTTTTT

D: TRBD1
J: TRBJ2-5
length: 14
V: TRBV6-6
CDR3: CASSYQGAKETQYF
DNA: TGTGCCAGCAGTTATCAGGGGGCTAAGGAGACCCAGTACTTC

D: -
J: TRBJ1-2
length: 12
V: TRBV27
CDR3: CASSPGNYGYTF
DNA: TGTGCCAGCAGTCCAGGGAACTATGGCTACACCTTC

D: -
J: TRBJ2-1
length: 11
V: TRBV15
CDR3: CATEDWDEQFF
DNA: TGTGCCACCGAGGACTGGGATGAGCAGTTCTTC

D: TRBD1
J: TRBJ2-1
length: 15
V: TRBV11-1
CDR3: CASSIRDRVGNEQFF
DNA: TGTGCCAGCAGCATCCGGGACAGGGTTGGCAATGAGCAGTTCTTC

D: TRBD1
J: TRBJ2-7
length: 15
V: TRBV30
CDR3: CASSSTGQASYEQYF
DNA: TGTGCCTCTTCATCAACGGGACAGGCCTCCTACGAGCAGTACTTC

D: -
J: TRBJ1-6
length: 16
V: TRBV30
CDR3: CAWSGRAFSYNSPLHF
DNA: TGTGCCTGGAGTGGCCGAGCGTTTTCCTATAATTCACCCCTCCACTTT

D: -
J: TRBJ2-7
length: 12
V: TRBV29-1
CDR3: CSVAGNSYEQYF
DNA: TGCAGCGTGGCCGGGAACTCCTACGAGCAGTACTTC

D: TRBD2
J: TRBJ2-1
length: 15
V: TRBV5-1
CDR3: CASSTGLAGANEQFF
DNA: TGCGCCAGCAGCACTGGACTAGCGGGAGCCAATGAGCAGTTCTTC

D: -
J: TRBJ2-7
length: 14
V: TRBV28
CDR3: CASSLRRVGYEQYF
DNA: TGTGCCAGCAGTTTGAGGAGGGTGGGGTACGAGCAGTACTTC

D: -
J: TRBJ1-5
length: 13
V: TRBV6-1
CDR3: CASSDTVVQPQHF
DNA: TGTGCCAGCAGTGACACGGTTGTGCAGCCCCAGCATTTT

D: TRBD2
J: TRBJ2-1
length: 16
V: TRBV11-2
CDR3: CASSLTAGGPYNEQFF
DNA: TGTGCCAGCAGCTTAACGGCGGGAGGGCCGTACAATGAGCAGTTCTTC

D: -
J: TRBJ1-1
length: 15
V: TRBV4-2
CDR3: CASSQAPDMNTEAFF
DNA: TGTGCCAGCAGCCAAGCCCCAGACATGAACACTGAAGCTTTCTTT

D: TRBD2
J: TRBJ2-7
length: 15
V: TRBV2
CDR3: CASRGTSGSNNEQYF
DNA: TGTGCCAGCAGGGGGACTAGCGGGAGTAACAACGAGCAGTACTTC

D: -
J: TRBJ2-7
length: 11
V: TRBV6-5
CDR3: CASFAGSEQYF
DNA: TGTGCCAGCTTCGCAGGGTCCGAGCAGTACTTC

D: -
J: TRBJ1-2
length: 16
V: TRBV9
CDR3: CASSAPPGGNGYGYTF
DNA: TGTGCCAGCAGCGCCCCCCCGGGAGGGAATGGCTATGGCTACACCTTC

D: -
J: TRBJ1-5
length: 13
V: TRBV5-8
CDR3: CASGRDSNQPQHF
DNA: TGTGCCAGCGGCAGGGATAGCAATCAGCCCCAGCATTTT

D: -
J: TRBJ1-2
length: 15
V: TRBV2
CDR3: CASSELAGTNYGYTF
DNA: TGTGCCAGCAGTGAATTAGCAGGGACTAACTATGGCTACACCTTC

D: TRBD1
J: TRBJ1-2
length: 14
V: TRBV7-2
CDR3: CASSPGTGDYGYTF
DNA: TGTGCCAGCAGCCCCGGGACAGGGGACTATGGCTACACCTTC

D: -
J: TRBJ2-3
length: 13
V: TRBV4-3
CDR3: CASGRVLTDTQYF
DNA: TGCGCCAGCGGGCGGGTACTTACGGATACGCAGTATTTT

D: TRBD1
J: TRBJ1-2
length: 13
V: TRBV7-9
CDR3: CASSFGQGNGYTF
DNA: TGTGCCAGCAGCTTCGGACAGGGTAATGGCTACACCTTC

D: -
J: TRBJ2-7
length: 13
V: TRBV4-1
CDR3: CASSRGDSNEQYF
DNA: TGCGCCAGCAGCCGCGGGGACTCCAACGAGCAGTACTTC

D: TRBD1
J: TRBJ2-7
length: 15
V: TRBV28
CDR3: CASSLSGTGSYEQYF
DNA: TGTGCCAGCAGTTTATCCGGGACAGGCTCCTACGAGCAGTACTTC

D: TRBD2
J: TRBJ2-1
length: 16
V: TRBV6-4
CDR3: CASSDKLAGSYNEQFF
DNA: TGTGCCAGCAGTGACAAACTAGCGGGATCCTACAATGAGCAGTTCTTC

D: -
J: TRBJ1-2
length: 13
V: TRBV4-1
CDR3: CASSQGVPGGYTF
DNA: TGCGCCAGCAGCCAAGGAGTCCCGGGGGGCTACACCTTC

D: TRBD1
J: TRBJ2-7
length: 15
V: TRBV9
CDR3: CASSAATGGSYEQYF
DNA: TGTGCCAGCAGCGCGGCGACAGGGGGTTCCTACGAGCAGTACTTC

D: -
J: TRBJ1-2
length: 12
V: TRBV28
CDR3: CASSPQGWGYTF
DNA: TGTGCCAGCAGTCCCCAGGGATGGGGCTACACCTTC

D: -
J: TRBJ2-5
length: 14
V: TRBV7-9
CDR3: CASSFLEGQETQYF
DNA: TGTGCCAGCAGCTTTCTGGAGGGACAAGAGACCCAGTACTTC

D: TRBD1
J: TRBJ2-2
length: 17
V: TRBV27
CDR3: CASSFIGTGGFTGELFF
DNA: TGTGCCAGCAGTTTCATCGGGACAGGGGGATTCACCGGGGAGCTGTTTTTT

D: -
J: TRBJ1-2
length: 13
V: TRBV5-8
CDR3: CASSSFGMGGYTF
DNA: TGTGCCAGCAGCTCCTTCGGGATGGGAGGCTACACCTTC

D: TRBD1
J: TRBJ2-7
length: 19
V: TRBV2
CDR3: CASSLTGWGQGEGGGEQYF
DNA: TGTGCCAGCAGTTTGACGGGTTGGGGACAGGGAGAAGGGGGCGGCGAGCAGTACTTC

D: -
J: TRBJ1-1
length: 11
V: TRBV2
CDR3: CASSEYGEAFF
DNA: TGTGCCAGCAGTGAATACGGTGAAGCTTTCTTT

D: -
J: TRBJ1-3
length: 16
V: TRBV6-1
CDR3: CASSENSGHPGNTIYF
DNA: TGTGCCAGCAGTGAAAACTCGGGACACCCTGGAAACACCATATATTTT

D: -
J: TRBJ1-5
length: 13
V: TRBV2
CDR3: CASSEDSYQPQHF
DNA: TGTGCCAGCAGTGAGGACAGTTATCAGCCCCAGCATTTT

D: TRBD2
J: TRBJ2-2
length: 15
V: TRBV19
CDR3: CASSIETSGGGELFF
DNA: TGTGCCAGTAGTATAGAGACTAGCGGTGGCGGGGAGCTGTTTTTT

D: TRBD2
J: TRBJ2-2
length: 15
V: TRBV6-1
CDR3: CASSVRGLIERELFF
DNA: TGTGCCAGCAGTGTTAGGGGACTCATCGAGCGGGAGCTGTTCTTT

D: TRBD1
J: TRBJ2-7
length: 12
V: TRBV30
CDR3: CAWTGGTYEQYF
DNA: TGTGCCTGGACAGGGGGCACCTACGAGCAGTACTTC

D: -
J: TRBJ2-7
length: 13
V: TRBV5-1
CDR3: CASSLTGRAEQYF
DNA: TGCGCCAGCAGCTTGACAGGAAGGGCCGAGCAGTACTTC

D: TRBD1
J: TRBJ1-1
length: 13
V: TRBV30
CDR3: CAWRLTGETEAFF
DNA: TGTGCCTGGAGGTTGACAGGGGAGACTGAAGCTTTCTTT

D: TRBD1
J: TRBJ1-5
length: 16
V: TRBV28
CDR3: CASSLGGQGRNQPQHF
DNA: TGTGCCAGCAGTTTAGGGGGACAGGGGCGCAATCAGCCCCAGCATTTT